This entry is about one T cell receptor beta chain. The antigen remains undetermined. The sample comes from a study of PD-1 blockade in classical Hodgkin lymphoma. V shed 5 bases, J shed 5 bases, and the junction held 6 bases outside the gene matches. This CDR3 has 15 amino acids. Germline CDR1 and CDR2: SGHNT and YYREEE (reference sequence). Relapse was seen in all patients after autologous stem cell transplantation, and brentuximab vedotin exposure was variable. The best responses consisted of complete response, partial response or progressive disease. Profiled with immunoSEQ multiplex PCR; TCRdb holds only in-frame clones, not every one. The table shows some 4,000 clones, with around 69% occurring only once. The study's findings and limits: Healthy donors were reported to have higher baseline TCR diversity than newly diagnosed patients. Newly diagnosed patients had diversity similar to the baseline diversity of complete responders.

Sequencing was performed on peripheral blood mononuclear cells (PBMCs), taken before the second cycle of nivolumab. The clonotype comes from a human donor with classical Hodgkin lymphoma. The V gene is TRBV5-4, the J gene TRBJ2-3, with 12 bases matching TRBD1. The CDR3: CASREGQGARDTQYF. DNA of the CDR3: TGTGCCAGCAGGGAGGGACAGGGGGCTAGAGATACGCAGTATTTT.